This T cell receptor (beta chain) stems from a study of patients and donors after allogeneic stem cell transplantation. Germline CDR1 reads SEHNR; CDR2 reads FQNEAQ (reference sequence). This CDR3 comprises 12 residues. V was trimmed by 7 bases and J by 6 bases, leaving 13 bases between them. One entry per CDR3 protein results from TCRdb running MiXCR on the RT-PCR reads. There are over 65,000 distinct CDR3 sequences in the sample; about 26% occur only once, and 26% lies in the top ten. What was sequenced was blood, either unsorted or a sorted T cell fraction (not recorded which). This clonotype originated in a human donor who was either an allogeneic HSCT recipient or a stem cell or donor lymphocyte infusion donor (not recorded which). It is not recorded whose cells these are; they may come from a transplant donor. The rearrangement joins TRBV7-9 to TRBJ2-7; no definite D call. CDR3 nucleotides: TGTGCCAGCAAAATCCTGTCGGGCGAGCAGTACTTC. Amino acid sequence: CASKILSGEQYF. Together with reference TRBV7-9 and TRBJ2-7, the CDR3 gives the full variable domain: DTGVSQNPRHKITKRGQNVTFRCDPISEHNRLYWYRQTLGQGPEFLTYFQNEAQLEKSRLLSDRFSAERPKGSFSTLEIQRTEQGDSAMYLCASKILSGEQYFGPGTRLTVT.